In its sample, the clone carrying this TCR beta chain is medium-sized. The antigen is not known. Germline V gene data show CDR1 as SGDLS and CDR2 as YYNGEE. The V and J ends lost 4 bases and 2 bases, in that order; junction bases with no gene match: 13. There are 17 residues in the CDR3. This sample stems from a study of spatial heterogeneity in lung cancer. As for the study in general: Detection consistently captured more beta-chain sequences than alpha-chain sequences. Each unique TCR and UMI combination was seen more than ten times on average in raw reads. Study conclusions and caveats: Mutation tallies in tumors tracked expanded intratumoral alpha and beta TCR counts.

The time point here: sample taken at primary tumor resection. The 60 to 90 donors had untreated early-stage non-small cell lung cancer. From tumor, nontumor lung or frozen PBMC, whole RNA was taken unsorted for sequencing. From the 5' RACE reads, TCRdb called clonotypes with MiXCR, one entry per CDR3 protein. The table records roughly 10,000 distinct CDR3 sequences, approximately 7.9% of them present only once. V and J are TRBV9 and TRBJ2-3, with 7 nucleotides matching TRBD2. The sample here was lung tumor tissue, taken at surgery. The sequence was collected from a female donor with early-stage non-small cell lung cancer. Here the CDR3 reads CASSPTTSLTYTDTQYF. CDR3 DNA: TGTGCCAGCAGCCCAACGACTAGCCTGACCTACACAGATACGCAGTATTTT.